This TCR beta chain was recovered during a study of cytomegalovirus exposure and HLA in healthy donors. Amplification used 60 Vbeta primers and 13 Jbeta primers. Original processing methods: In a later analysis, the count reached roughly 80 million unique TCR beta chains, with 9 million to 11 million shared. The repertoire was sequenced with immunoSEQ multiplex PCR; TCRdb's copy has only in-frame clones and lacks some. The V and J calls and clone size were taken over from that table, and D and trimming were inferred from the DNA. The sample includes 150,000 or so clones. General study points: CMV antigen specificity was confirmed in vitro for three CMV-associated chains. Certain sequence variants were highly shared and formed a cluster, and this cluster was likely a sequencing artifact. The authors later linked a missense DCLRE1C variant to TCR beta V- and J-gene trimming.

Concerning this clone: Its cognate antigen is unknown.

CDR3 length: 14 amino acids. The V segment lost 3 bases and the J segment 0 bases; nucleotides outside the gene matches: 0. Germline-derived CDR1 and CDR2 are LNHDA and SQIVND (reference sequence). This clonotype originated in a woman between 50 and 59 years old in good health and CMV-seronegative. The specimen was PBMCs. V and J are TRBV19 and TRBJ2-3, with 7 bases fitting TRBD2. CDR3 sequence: CASSMGGSTDTQYF. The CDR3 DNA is TGTGCCAGTAGTATGGGGGGGAGCACAGATACGCAGTATTTT.